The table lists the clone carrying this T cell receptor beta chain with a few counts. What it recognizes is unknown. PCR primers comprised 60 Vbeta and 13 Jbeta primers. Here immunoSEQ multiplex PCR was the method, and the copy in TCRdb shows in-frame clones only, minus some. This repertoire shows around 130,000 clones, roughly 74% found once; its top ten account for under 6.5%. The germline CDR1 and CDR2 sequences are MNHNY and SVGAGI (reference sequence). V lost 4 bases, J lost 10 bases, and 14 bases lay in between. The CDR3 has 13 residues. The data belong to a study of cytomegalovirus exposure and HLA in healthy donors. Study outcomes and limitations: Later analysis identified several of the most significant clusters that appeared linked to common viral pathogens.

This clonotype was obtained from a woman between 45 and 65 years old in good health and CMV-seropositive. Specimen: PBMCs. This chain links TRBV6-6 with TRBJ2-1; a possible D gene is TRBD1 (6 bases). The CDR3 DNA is TGTGCCAGCAGTTCCCCATACAGGGAAGAGCAGTTCTTC. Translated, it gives CASSSPYREEQFF.